These T cell receptor beta chains were read from a single sample in a study of blood T cell repertoires in COVID-19. The data were produced by immunoSEQ multiplex PCR, yet TCRdb's version contains in-frame clones alone and is incomplete. The sample lists tens of thousands of clones; 90% to 95% were seen once. Sequencing input: peripheral blood. The receptor source for this set is a human donor in a cohort sampled during active COVID-19. CDR3s include the opening cysteine and the closing phenylalanine or tryptophan. A D gene is named only where the DNA matches it firmly. Clone size is given for some rows only: seen once, a few or many times, or a class if the clone is expanded.

TRBV7-2	-	12	TRBJ2-3	-	CASSWGPDTQYF	TGTGCCAGCAGCTGGGGGCCAGATACGCAGTATTTT
TRBV6-1	-	17	TRBJ1-5	-	CASSAPILDSYNQPQHF	TGTGCCAGCAGTGCCCCCATACTGGACAGCTACAATCAGCCCCAGCATTTT
TRBV2	TRBD2	13	TRBJ2-1	-	CASSLGLAGDRFF	TGTGCCAGCAGCCTCGGACTAGCGGGAGACCGGTTCTTC
TRBV6-1	TRBD1	16	TRBJ1-3	-	CASSELGGTAGNTIYF	TGTGCCAGCAGTGAACTAGGGGGGACAGCCGGAAACACCATATATTTT
TRBV3-1/TRBV3-2	TRBD2	18	TRBJ2-4	-	CASSQDGGLAGGINIQYF	TGTGCCAGCAGCCAAGATGGCGGGCTAGCGGGAGGAATAAACATTCAGTACTTC
TRBV5-1	-	14	TRBJ1-1	-	CASSSGGGRTEAFF	TGCGCCAGCAGCTCGGGGGGCGGTCGGACTGAAGCTTTCTTT
TRBV2	-	13	TRBJ2-7	-	CASSPDTVYEQYF	TGTGCCAGCAGTCCGGACACGGTGTACGAGCAGTACTTC
TRBV2	-	13	TRBJ1-3	-	CASRIDSGNTIYF	TGTGCCAGCAGGATTGACAGCGGAAACACCATATATTTT
TRBV7-6	TRBD1	15	TRBJ1-6	-	CASSPQQGAASPLHF	TGTGCCAGCAGCCCCCAGCAGGGGGCGGCTTCACCCCTCCACTTT
TRBV28	-	13	TRBJ1-1	-	CASSLGRNTEAFF	TGTGCCAGCAGTTTAGGGAGGAACACTGAAGCTTTCTTT
TRBV27	-	13	TRBJ2-7	-	CASSFTGVNEQYF	TGTGCCAGCAGTTTCACGGGGGTGAACGAGCAGTACTTC
TRBV6-5	TRBD1	14	TRBJ2-7	-	CASIRDRGSYEQYF	TGTGCCAGCATCCGGGACAGGGGGTCCTACGAGCAGTACTTC
TRBV6-6	TRBD1	16	TRBJ2-5	-	CASSAVHDRGEETQYF	TGTGCCAGCAGCGCTGTCCACGACAGGGGTGAAGAGACCCAGTACTTC
TRBV27	-	13	TRBJ1-4	-	CASSLKSLEKLFF	TGTGCCAGCAGTTTGAAGTCGCTAGAAAAACTGTTTTTT
TRBV25-1	TRBD1	15	TRBJ1-4	-	CASGGPGQGEEKLFF	TGTGCCAGCGGAGGCCCGGGACAGGGGGAAGAAAAACTGTTTTTT
TRBV11-2	TRBD2	14	TRBJ2-1	-	CASSLQRGGVEQFF	TGTGCCAGCAGCTTACAGCGGGGGGGCGTTGAGCAGTTCTTC
TRBV18	TRBD1	15	TRBJ1-1	-	CASSPATGWYTEAFF	TGTGCCAGCTCACCCGCGACAGGGTGGTATACTGAAGCTTTCTTT
TRBV19	-	14	TRBJ1-5	-	CASSSGSGMEPQHF	TGTGCCAGTAGTTCCGGGAGTGGGATGGAGCCCCAGCATTTT
TRBV7-8	TRBD2	17	TRBJ2-1	-	CASSPRTSGNGYNEQFF	TGTGCCAGCAGCCCGAGGACTAGCGGGAATGGGTACAATGAGCAGTTCTTC
TRBV5-6	-	16	TRBJ2-5	-	CASSEIITSSRETQYF	TGTGCCAGCAGCGAAATCATCACTAGTTCCAGAGAGACCCAGTACTTC
TRBV5-5	-	15	TRBJ1-6	-	CASSWVGVGVSPLHF	TGTGCCAGCAGCTGGGTGGGAGTTGGGGTCTCACCCCTCCACTTT
TRBV12-3/TRBV12-4	-	13	TRBJ1-2	-	CASSFGQPYGYTF	TGTGCCAGCAGTTTCGGACAGCCCTATGGCTACACCTTC
TRBV6-1	-	16	TRBJ1-5	-	CASSAWWAESNQPQHF	TGTGCCAGCAGTGCGTGGTGGGCCGAATCCAATCAGCCCCAGCATTTT
TRBV5-3	TRBD1	16	TRBJ2-1	-	CARSRRGLWPYNEQFF	TGTGCCAGAAGCCGCAGGGGGTTATGGCCCTACAATGAGCAGTTCTTC
TRBV30	TRBD1	15	TRBJ1-5	-	CAWSRPTGDVQPQHF	TGTGCCTGGAGTCGGCCGACAGGGGATGTACAGCCCCAGCATTTT
TRBV6-1	TRBD1	16	TRBJ1-5	-	CASSGYRETGIQPQHF	TGTGCCAGCAGTGGATACCGAGAGACAGGGATTCAGCCCCAGCATTTT
TRBV7-9	-	16	TRBJ1-1	-	CASSLLPGYEGTEAFF	TGTGCCAGCAGCCTACTCCCGGGGTACGAGGGCACTGAAGCTTTCTTT
TRBV4-3	TRBD1	15	TRBJ1-2	-	CASSQAYPGTVGYTF	TGCGCCAGCAGCCAAGCTTACCCCGGGACAGTTGGCTACACCTTC
TRBV27	TRBD2	14	TRBJ2-1	-	CASGSGSSYNEQFF	TGTGCCAGCGGGAGCGGGAGCTCCTACAATGAGCAGTTCTTC
TRBV7-2	TRBD1	15	TRBJ1-1	-	CASSPRTGGYTEAFF	TGTGCCAGCAGCCCTCGGACAGGGGGCTACACTGAAGCTTTCTTT
TRBV6-1	-	15	TRBJ1-4	-	CASSEVYDSNEKLFF	TGTGCCAGCAGTGAGGTTTATGACAGCAATGAAAAACTGTTTTTT
TRBV19	-	14	TRBJ2-2	-	CASSMQGYTGELFF	TGTGCCAGTAGTATGCAGGGGTACACCGGGGAGCTGTTTTTT
TRBV5-6	-	13	TRBJ1-5	-	CASSLGGDPPQHF	TGTGCCAGCAGCTTGGGGGGGGACCCGCCCCAGCATTTT
TRBV14	-	14	TRBJ1-3	-	CASSRASSGNTIYF	TGTGCCAGCAGCCGGGCCAGCTCTGGAAACACCATATATTTT
TRBV27	TRBD2	15	TRBJ2-2	-	CASSLAGANTGELFF	TGTGCCAGCAGTTTGGCGGGGGCGAACACCGGGGAGCTGTTTTTT
TRBV19	-	15	TRBJ1-6	once	CASSIQGSLESPLHF	TGTGCCAGTAGTATCCAGGGGTCCCTTGAGTCACCCCTCCACTTT
TRBV30	-	13	TRBJ1-4	-	CAWNRVTNEKLFF	TGTGCCTGGAACAGGGTAACTAATGAAAAACTGTTTTTT
TRBV6-5	-	15	TRBJ1-4	once	CASSSQGASNEKLFF	TGTGCCAGCAGTTCACAGGGAGCTTCTAATGAAAAACTGTTTTTT
TRBV28	-	15	TRBJ1-6	-	CASSLAGYHNSPLHF	TGTGCCAGCAGTTTAGCAGGGTACCATAATTCACCCCTCCACTTT
TRBV28	TRBD2	14	TRBJ2-7	-	CASSLIAGGYEQYF	TGTGCCAGCAGTTTAATAGCGGGGGGCTACGAGCAGTACTTC
TRBV6-5	-	14	TRBJ2-2	-	CASTSRGVAGELFF	TGTGCCAGCACCTCTCGCGGGGTGGCTGGGGAGCTGTTTTTT
TRBV11-3	TRBD1	14	TRBJ2-5	-	CASRKDRDAETQYF	TGTGCCAGCAGGAAGGACAGGGATGCAGAGACCCAGTACTTC
TRBV28	TRBD2	19	TRBJ2-1	-	CASSLSSPAGLLAGNPQFF	TGTGCCAGCAGTTTATCATCCCCCGCGGGACTACTAGCGGGAAATCCTCAGTTCTTC
TRBV19	TRBD1	14	TRBJ1-4	-	CASSPRGPNEKLFF	TGTGCCAGTAGTCCCAGGGGGCCGAATGAAAAACTGTTTTTT
TRBV2	-	12	TRBJ2-7	-	CASSETRYGQYF	TGTGCCAGCAGTGAAACGAGATACGGGCAGTACTTC
TRBV5-4	-	13	TRBJ1-5	-	CASSPGARQPQHF	TGTGCCAGCAGCCCAGGGGCGCGTCAGCCCCAGCATTTT
TRBV4-3	-	14	TRBJ1-2	-	CASSQDWESYGYTF	TGCGCCAGCAGCCAAGATTGGGAGTCGTATGGCTACACCTTC
TRBV5-1	-	16	TRBJ1-1	-	CASSPPDTQGWSEAFF	TGCGCCAGCAGCCCTCCAGATACACAGGGTTGGAGTGAAGCTTTCTTT
TRBV7-9	-	15	TRBJ2-6	once	CASSLKGTGANVLTF	TGTGCCAGCAGCTTAAAGGGCACAGGAGCCAACGTCCTGACTTTC
TRBV5-8	-	15	TRBJ2-2	-	CASSWGQSNTGELFF	TGTGCCAGCAGCTGGGGGCAGTCGAACACCGGGGAGCTGTTTTTT
TRBV18	TRBD1	17	TRBJ1-6	-	CASSWGQGAPDNSPLHF	TGTGCCAGCTCATGGGGACAGGGGGCTCCTGATAATTCACCCCTCCACTTT
TRBV30	TRBD1	15	TRBJ1-5	-	CAWSRGQGFSQPQHF	TGTGCCTGGAGTCGCGGACAGGGGTTCAGTCAGCCCCAGCATTTT
TRBV4-3	TRBD1	15	TRBJ1-6	once	CASSLGQGSSSPLHF	TGCGCCAGCAGCCTAGGACAGGGGAGTAGTTCACCCCTCCACTTT